A single sample gave rise to the 18 T cell receptor beta chains below, sequenced in a study of cytomegalovirus exposure and HLA in healthy donors. Vbeta (60) and Jbeta (13) primers were used in the PCR. Libraries were prepared by immunoSEQ multiplex PCR; TCRdb keeps only in-frame clonotypes and omits some of them. Among some 150,000 clones listed, roughly 80% were seen once. The sequenced material came from PBMCs. Receptor source: a woman in her 30s in good health and CMV-seronegative.

The V gene is TRBV19, the J gene TRBJ2-5, with a possible D match to TRBD1 (5 bases). The CDR3 is 14 amino acids. Germline V gene lookup returns CDR1 LNHDA and CDR2 SQIVND (reference sequence). Trimming left V 4 bases short and J 5 bases short, with 14 bases between. In DNA, the CDR3 is TGTGCCAGTAGTAGACATCTACCAGGGGAGACCCAGTACTTC. Its translation: CASSRHLPGETQYF.

The V gene is TRBV7-6, the J gene TRBJ1-5; D perhaps matches TRBD1 (5 bases). Trimming left V 5 bases short and J 5 bases short, with 16 bases between. This CDR3 contains 15 residues. Germline V CDR1 and CDR2: SGHVS, FNYEAQ. CDR3 loop: CASSPSFGGYQPQHF. The CDR3 nucleotides are TGTGCCAGCAGCCCAAGTTTTGGGGGGTATCAGCCCCAGCATTTT.

This clone was counted many times. This sequence joins TRBV6-1 and TRBJ2-6; D not certain. V was pared by 4 bases and J by 0 bases, with 4 bases between. Germline V gene sequence: CDR1 MNHNS, CDR2 SASEGT. The CDR3 has 14 residues. In nucleotides, the CDR3 is TGTGCCAGCAGTGGACTCTCTGGGGCCAACGTCCTGACTTTC. Its translation is CASSGLSGANVLTF.

In this sample, this clone turned up once. The rearrangement uses TRBV2 and TRBJ2-7; 7 bases match TRBD1. Per germline, CDR1 SNHLY and CDR2 FYNNEI. There are 16 residues in the CDR3. V shed 7 bases, J shed 1 base, and the junction held 13 bases outside the gene matches. CDR3 residues: CASIGGQAPLSYEQYF. The CDR3 DNA reads TGTGCCAGCATAGGAGGACAGGCCCCCTTATCCTACGAGCAGTACTTC.

The chain recombines TRBV6-1 with TRBJ2-3; 10 nucleotides line up with TRBD2. With 7 bases clipped from V and 3 bases from J, the junction kept 4 bases outside the gene matches. CDR3 length: 14 residues. CDR1 and CDR2 (germline): MNHNS, SASEGT. CDR3 DNA sequence: TGTGCCAGCAAGTCTAGCGGGGGTACAGATACGCAGTATTTT. It encodes CASKSSGGTDTQYF.

The V call is TRBV18, the J call TRBJ2-1; TRBD2 might be the D (6 bases). Germline V CDR1 and CDR2: KGHSH, LQKENI. The CDR3 is 16 amino acids. V lost 6 bases and J lost 2, with 17 bases in between. The CDR3 coding sequence is TGTGCCAGCTCCCCCCGGGGGAACGACGCCTACAATGAGCAGTTCTTC. It is translated as CASSPRGNDAYNEQFF.

J is TRBJ2-7 and V is TRBV18; TRBD2 aligns across 9 bases. Germline lookup yields CDR1 KGHSH and CDR2 LQKENI. The CDR3 runs 14 residues. J gave up 2 bases and V 5 bases, and 4 bases lay outside the gene matches. This CDR3 is CASSTLAGTYEQYF. The CDR3 nucleotides are TGTGCCAGCTCAACCCTAGCGGGAACCTACGAGCAGTACTTC.

This clone turned up a few times. The V call is TRBV6-1, the J call TRBJ2-2; a weak D match, TRBD2 (5 bases). The CDR3 is 15 residues long. Trimming cost V 8 bases and J 0 bases, with 13 bases left between them. CDR1 and CDR2 (germline): MNHNS, SASEGT. CDR3 DNA: TGTGCCAGCCGCGGGCAGCCCGCGAACACCGGGGAGCTGTTTTTT. It specifies CASRGQPANTGELFF.

The chain employs TRBV7-9 and TRBJ2-4, with TRBD1 matching over 8 bases. CDR3 length equals 14 residues. V shed 5 bases, J shed 7 bases, and the junction held 7 bases outside the gene matches. Looked up from germline, CDR1 is SEHNR and CDR2 is FQNEAQ (reference sequence). CDR3 protein: CASSPRQGPNIQYF. In DNA form, the CDR3 reads TGTGCCAGCAGCCCGAGACAGGGGCCTAACATTCAGTACTTC.

The chain employs TRBV10-1 and TRBJ2-7; 8 nucleotides agree with TRBD1. Germline V gene data show CDR1 as WNHNN and CDR2 as SYGVQD (reference sequence). V was clipped by 0 bases and J by 3 bases; unmatched bases: 4. This CDR3 has 15 residues. In nucleotides, the CDR3 is TGCGCCAGCAGTGAGTCGACACAGGGGGGCTACGAGCAGTACTTC. This codes for CASSESTQGGYEQYF.

V usage is TRBV2 and J usage is TRBJ1-3; D remains unclear. The V end lost 5 bases, the J end lost 0 bases, and 11 bases lay between the germline ends. CDR1 is SNHLY and CDR2 is FYNNEI in the germline V gene. The CDR3 runs 15 residues. The CDR3 bases are TGTGCCAGCAGTCCACGGGTTCCCTCTGGAAACACCATATATTTT. Protein product: CASSPRVPSGNTIYF.

The rearrangement joins TRBV10-2 to TRBJ2-1; 10 positions match TRBD2. V lost 7 bases to trimming and J lost 6 bases; unmatched junction nucleotides: 6. Germline V gene data show CDR1 as WSHSY and CDR2 as SAAADI. The CDR3 sequence is 14 residues long. DNA for the CDR3: TGCGCCAGCACAGCGGGAGGGCCGGGCAATGAGCAGTTCTTC. It codes for CASTAGGPGNEQFF.

This clone was seen only once. The chain couples TRBV2 to TRBJ1-2; 7 bases map to TRBD1. V lost 2 bases and J lost 1; bases outside the gene matches: 1. CDR1 and CDR2 from the germline V gene are SNHLY and FYNNEI. The CDR3 has 14 residues. CDR3: CASSEQGVNYGYTF. The CDR3 coding sequence is TGTGCCAGCAGTGAACAGGGGGTTAACTATGGCTACACCTTC.

The V and J genes are TRBV10-3 and TRBJ1-3; 7 bases line up with TRBD1. Trimming removed 6 bases from V and 2 bases from J; junction bases left unmatched: 7. In germline, CDR1 is ENHRY, CDR2 SYGVKD. The CDR3 contains 15 residues. The CDR3 sequence: CAIRGDRAPGNTIYF. Here the CDR3 DNA reads TGTGCCATCAGAGGAGACAGGGCCCCTGGAAACACCATATATTTT.

This clone is a singleton in its sample. This rearrangement joins TRBV5-4 to TRBJ2-5, with TRBD1 as a possible D gene (7 bases). Trimming removed 4 bases from V and 0 bases from J, with 16 bases in between. The V gene's germline CDR1 is SGHNT and CDR2 YYREEE (reference sequence). The CDR3 has 16 amino acids. The CDR3 sequence is CASSPRDSRYQETQYF. The CDR3 bases are TGTGCCAGCAGCCCGCGGGACAGTCGATACCAAGAGACCCAGTACTTC.

The chain has TRBV25-1 and TRBJ2-7, with TRBD2 matching 10 bases. This CDR3 spans 14 amino acids. With V trimmed by 3 bases and J by 2 bases, 1 base remained unmatched. The germline CDR1 and CDR2 sequences are MGHDK and SYGVNS. The CDR3 bases are TGTGCCAGCAGTGAGACTAGCGGGCCCTACGAGCAGTACTTC. Translation gives CASSETSGPYEQYF.

This clone came up a few times. The rearrangement uses TRBV2 and TRBJ1-1, with TRBD1 matching 7 bases. The CDR3 sequence is 13 residues long. Per the germline V gene, CDR1 is SNHLY and CDR2 is FYNNEI. Trimming took 7 bases from V and 2 from J; bases not matched to a gene: 4. The CDR3 DNA is TGTGCCAGCACAAGACAGGGCAACACTGAAGCTTTCTTT. Residues: CASTRQGNTEAFF.

The rearrangement links TRBV18 to TRBJ1-1; 7 nucleotides agree with TRBD1. This CDR3 is built from 14 residues. Germline V gene lookup returns CDR1 KGHSH and CDR2 LQKENI. V dropped 1 base and J dropped 5; count of bases not matched to a gene: 4. The CDR3 DNA reads as TGTGCCAGCTCACCACAGCCAGGGGGGACTGAAGCTTTCTTT. Translated: CASSPQPGGTEAFF.